The 22 T cell receptor beta chains presented below share a single source sample, sequenced in a study of blood T cell repertoires in COVID-19. Repertoires were generated with immunoSEQ multiplex PCR, while TCRdb's copy carries only in-frame clones and drops some. Here the sample spans roughly 250,000 clones, approximately 84% being singletons. The sequenced sample was peripheral blood. The receptor source for this set is a person aged 65-85 years with COVID-19, enrolled during active disease.

This chain joins TRBV6-2 or TRBV6-3 and TRBJ1-2, with D possibly being TRBD1 (5 bases). V was clipped by 0 bases and J by 4 bases, with 9 bases between them. CDR3 length: 14 residues. CDR1 is MNHEY and CDR2 is SVGEGT in the germline V gene. The CDR3 is CASSYSGQSYGYTF. The CDR3 DNA reads as TGTGCCAGCAGTTACTCGGGGCAGAGCTATGGCTACACCTTC.

The chain employs TRBV9 and TRBJ2-5; 11 positions match TRBD2. Trimming took 4 bases from V and 3 from J; bases not matched to a gene: 8. Germline CDR1 reads SGDLS; CDR2 reads YYNGEE. The CDR3 length is 16 residues. The CDR3, as DNA: TGTGCCAGCAGCACCCGGCCGACTAGCGGGAAAGAGACCCAGTACTTC. The encoded protein is CASSTRPTSGKETQYF.

This chain uses TRBV18 with TRBJ1-4, with D possibly being TRBD1 (6 bases). V lost 3 bases, J lost 7 bases, and 12 bases lay in between. CDR1 is KGHSH, CDR2 LQKENI, per germline. The CDR3 runs to 14 residues. In DNA, the CDR3 is TGTGCCAGCTCACCGGGTCAGGGGTTTGAAAAACTGTTTTTT. The encoded protein is CASSPGQGFEKLFF.

This clone was seen a handful of times. The genes are TRBV28 and TRBJ1-5; D uncertain. The ends were cut back, 2 bases at V and 4 bases at J, with 6 bases in the middle. This CDR3 spans 13 amino acids. Germline V CDR1 and CDR2: MDHEN, SYDVKM. CDR3 DNA sequence: TGTGCCAGCAGTTTAAAGGAGAATCAGCCCCAGCATTTT. It encodes CASSLKENQPQHF. The full variable domain, with the rest looked up from reference TRBV28 and TRBJ1-5, is DVKVTQSSRYLVKRTGEKVFLECVQDMDHENMFWYRQDPGLGLRLIYFSYDVKMKEKGDIPEGYSVSREKKERFSLILESASTNQTSMYLCASSLKENQPQHFGDGTRLSIL.

V gene TRBV18 combines with J gene TRBJ2-1; D perhaps matches TRBD2 (6 bases). CDR3 length equals 18 residues. Germline CDR1 and CDR2: KGHSH and LQKENI. V was clipped by 6 bases and J by 5 bases, with 26 bases between them. This CDR3 reads CASSRWGVGRFVDNEQFF. The CDR3 DNA is TGTGCCAGCTCGCGCTGGGGGGTCGGAAGGTTCGTAGACAATGAGCAGTTCTTC.

The gene calls are TRBV13 and TRBJ2-1; TRBD1 matches at 8 bases. CDR1 and CDR2 from the germline V gene are PRHDT and FYEKMQ (reference sequence). Unmatched junction bases numbered 10, after V lost 5 bases and J lost 4 bases. The CDR3 contains 16 residues. This CDR3 reads CASSTEDRAGYNEQFF. The CDR3 DNA reads as TGTGCCAGCAGCACCGAGGACAGGGCGGGGTACAATGAGCAGTTCTTC.

This clone was seen once. V is TRBV25-1 and J is TRBJ2-7; 14 bases fit TRBD2. With 6 bases clipped from V and 6 bases from J, the junction kept 13 bases outside the gene matches. The CDR3 totals 17 residues. Germline CDR1 and CDR2: MGHDK and SYGVNS. CDR3 coding DNA: TGTGCCAGCAGCCTAGGACTAGCGGGAGGAAGCGGAGGCGAGCAGTACTTC. This codes for CASSLGLAGGSGGEQYF.

This chain links TRBV6-4 with TRBJ1-2, with a tentative D call TRBD1 (6 bases). Trimming shortened V by 6 bases and J by 3 bases, and 14 bases separated the two germline ends. The CDR3 has 14 amino acids. Germline assignment: CDR1 MRHNA and CDR2 SNTAGT. The CDR3 bases are TGTGCCAGCAGCGAGTATTCAGGGGACTATGGCTACACCTTC. Its translation: CASSEYSGDYGYTF.

The gene calls are TRBV29-1 and TRBJ2-7; 7 nucleotides line up with TRBD2. The V segment lost 5 bases and the J segment 0 bases; nucleotides outside the gene matches: 4. The CDR3 length is 13 residues. From germline, CDR1 is SQVTM and CDR2 ANQGSEA. The CDR3 reads CSVQPSGSYEQYF. The CDR3 DNA reads as TGCAGCGTTCAGCCTAGCGGCTCCTACGAGCAGTACTTC.

The chain has TRBV2 and TRBJ2-2; 11 bases map to TRBD2. The CDR3 is made up of 17 amino acids. The V segment lost 5 bases and the J segment 1 base; nucleotides outside the gene matches: 6. The germline gives CDR1 SNHLY, CDR2 FYNNEI. CDR3 loop: CASSRLAGILNTGELFF. As DNA, the CDR3 is TGTGCCAGCAGTAGACTAGCGGGGATTTTGAACACCGGGGAGCTGTTTTTT. Full variable domain (missing parts from reference TRBV2 and TRBJ2-2): EPEVTQTPSHQVTQMGQEVILRCVPISNHLYFYWYRQILGQKVEFLVSFYNNEISEKSEIFDDQFSVERPDGSNFTLKIRSTKLEDSAMYFCASSRLAGILNTGELFFGEGSRLTVL.

The chain combines TRBV7-3 with TRBJ1-2; no firm D call. With 4 bases removed from V and 4 bases from J, the gap between germline ends came to 13 bases. This CDR3 contains 14 residues. Germline CDR1 is SGHTA and CDR2 is FQGTGA. CDR3 coding DNA: TGTGCCAGCAGCTCCGGTGGTGATCCCTATGGCTACACCTTC. This translates into CASSSGGDPYGYTF. Complete variable domain (other parts from reference TRBV7-3 and TRBJ1-2): GAGVSQTPSNKVTEKGKYVELRCDPISGHTALYWYRQSLGQGPEFLIYFQGTGAADDSGLPNDRFFAVRPEGSVSTLKIQRTERGDSAVYLCASSSGGDPYGYTFGSGTRLTVV.

The chain carries TRBV19 and TRBJ2-1; 9 bases are a match to TRBD2. Trimming at V came to 9 bases and at J to 4 bases, leaving 7 bases not matched to a gene. Germline-derived CDR1 and CDR2 are LNHDA and SQIVND (reference sequence). CDR3 length: 14 amino acids. The CDR3 loop reads CASTSGGSYNEQFF. The CDR3 DNA reads TGTGCCAGCACCAGCGGGGGGTCTTACAATGAGCAGTTCTTC. The full variable domain, with the rest looked up from reference TRBV19 and TRBJ2-1, is DGGITQSPKYLFRKEGQNVTLSCEQNLNHDAMYWYRQDPGQGLRLIYYSQIVNDFQKGDIAEGYSVSREKKESFPLTVTSAQKNPTAFYLCASTSGGSYNEQFFGPGTRLTVL.

The V gene is TRBV6-5, the J gene TRBJ2-5, with a tentative D call TRBD1 (6 bases). V lost 4 bases, J lost 3 bases, and 15 bases lay in between. Per the germline V gene, CDR1 is MNHEY and CDR2 is SVGAGI. CDR3 length: 15 residues. CDR3 coding DNA: TGTGCCAGCAGTTTGGGGGCCGGGTCCAAAGAGACCCAGTACTTC. Translating it yields CASSLGAGSKETQYF.

The chain employs TRBV2 and TRBJ1-3; 7 bases are a match to TRBD1. Germline trimming cut 0 bases from V and 4 bases from J; bases unmatched to any gene: 9. CDR1 and CDR2 from the germline V gene are SNHLY and FYNNEI. This CDR3 has 17 residues. The CDR3 loop reads CASSEALSGGTGNTIYF. CDR3 nucleotide sequence: TGTGCCAGCAGTGAAGCGCTTTCAGGGGGTACAGGAAACACCATATATTTT.

The V call is TRBV7-9, the J call TRBJ2-1; D possibly corresponds to TRBD1 (5 bases). The CDR3 runs to 12 residues. Germline assignment: CDR1 SEHNR and CDR2 FQNEAQ (reference sequence). V was clipped by 3 bases and J by 7 bases, with 7 bases between them. DNA for the CDR3: TGTGCCAGCAGCTTTAGGGGTAATGAGCAGTTCTTC. The encoded protein is CASSFRGNEQFF.

This chain uses TRBV6-5 with TRBJ1-1; TRBD1 matches 10 bases. After removal of 6 bases from V and 11 bases from J, the junction contained 9 bases not matched to a gene. Germline V CDR1 and CDR2: MNHEY, SVGAGI. The CDR3 runs 13 residues. The CDR3 loop is CASRGQGSKGAFF. The CDR3 DNA follows: TGTGCCAGCAGGGGACAGGGGTCCAAGGGGGCTTTCTTT.

This chain uses TRBV7-8 with TRBJ2-7; TRBD2 matches at 13 bases. Germline loops: CDR1 SGHVS, CDR2 FQNEAQ. V was clipped by 1 base and J by 2 bases; unmatched bases: 8. The CDR3 sequence is 18 residues long. CDR3 residues: CASSLVGLAGDAAYEQYF. The CDR3 DNA sequence: TGTGCCAGCAGCTTAGTCGGACTAGCGGGAGACGCCGCCTACGAGCAGTACTTC.

The rearrangement joins TRBV28 to TRBJ2-5; possibly TRBD2 for D (6 bases). The germline CDR1 and CDR2 sequences are MDHEN and SYDVKM. The CDR3 is 15 residues long. Trimming removed 7 bases at V and 2 bases at J, with 17 bases between. In nucleotides, the CDR3 is TGTGCCAGCACAACTAGCCCCCTGACGCAAGAGACCCAGTACTTC. It codes for CASTTSPLTQETQYF. Filled out from reference TRBV28 and TRBJ2-5, the complete variable domain reads DVKVTQSSRYLVKRTGEKVFLECVQDMDHENMFWYRQDPGLGLRLIYFSYDVKMKEKGDIPEGYSVSREKKERFSLILESASTNQTSMYLCASTTSPLTQETQYFGPGTRLLVL.

J is TRBJ2-7 and V is TRBV9, with D possibly being TRBD2 (5 bases). V was pared by 4 bases and J by 6 bases, with 17 bases between. The germline V gene has CDR1 SGDLS and CDR2 YYNGEE. The CDR3 runs 14 residues. The CDR3 nucleotides are TGTGCCAGCAGCCCCCACCTTAGAAGCGGCGAGCAGTACTTC. Protein sequence: CASSPHLRSGEQYF.

The CDR3 loop reads CATSQGTGKETQYF. CDR3 bases: TGTGCCACCTCACAAGGGACAGGGAAGGAGACCCAGTACTTC. V gene TRBV6-5 combines with J gene TRBJ2-5; 9 bases agree with TRBD1. This CDR3 region has 14 residues. V trimming: 10 bases; J trimming: 5 bases; junction bases outside the gene matches: 11. Germline-derived CDR1 and CDR2 are MNHEY and SVGAGI.

The chain joins TRBV11-1 to TRBJ2-7, with D tentatively TRBD2 (6 bases). Germline V gene lookup returns CDR1 SGHAT and CDR2 FQDESV (reference sequence). The CDR3 covers 14 residues. V gave up 6 bases and J gave up 3 bases, with 15 bases separating them. The CDR3 here is CASSRPGGNYEQYF. The CDR3 DNA follows: TGTGCCAGCAGTCGACCCGGGGGAAACTACGAGCAGTACTTC.

This chain uses TRBV9 with TRBJ2-3, with D unresolved. The CDR3 length is 13 residues. Per germline, CDR1 SGDLS and CDR2 YYNGEE. V lost 2 bases and J 3 bases, leaving 7 bases between the germline ends. This CDR3 is CASSVKRTDTQYF. CDR3 coding DNA: TGTGCCAGCAGCGTGAAACGGACAGATACGCAGTATTTT.